Sequencing of this TCR beta chain was carried out in a study of shared clonotypes between healthy human individuals. Germline V CDR1 and CDR2: SGHRS, YFSETQ. The CDR3 is 16 residues long. V lost 5 bases, J lost 5 bases, and 19 bases lay in between. TCRdb's table, derived via immunoSEQ multiplex PCR, lists solely in-frame clones and lacks some. The table has millions of clones, 85% to 95% seen once. This clone was recorded once. The sequenced material came from naive CD4+ T cells sorted from blood. The subset here: CD45RA+ positively selected. This rearrangement joins TRBV5-1 to TRBJ2-2; D is possibly TRBD1 (6 bases). The TCR originated in a man between 18 and 35 years old in good health. The CDR3 loop is CASSPSVDRPTGELFF. DNA of the CDR3: TGCGCCAGCAGTCCCTCCGTTGACAGGCCGACCGGGGAGCTGTTTTTT. Based on the CDR3 plus reference TRBV5-1 and TRBJ2-2, the full variable domain is KAGVTQTPRYLIKTRGQQVTLSCSPISGHRSVSWYQQTPGQGLQFLFEYFSETQRNKGNFPGRFSGRQFSNSRSEMNVSTLELGDSALYLCASSPSVDRPTGELFFGEGSRLTVL.